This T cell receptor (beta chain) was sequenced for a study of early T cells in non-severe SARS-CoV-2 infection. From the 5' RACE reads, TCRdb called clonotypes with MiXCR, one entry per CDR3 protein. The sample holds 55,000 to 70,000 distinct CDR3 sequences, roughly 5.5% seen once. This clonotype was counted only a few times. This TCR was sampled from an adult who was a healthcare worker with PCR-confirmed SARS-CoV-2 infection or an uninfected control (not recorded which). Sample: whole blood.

The CDR3, as DNA: TGTGCCAGCTCAAGGGGGGTCGGTACCCTCCACTTT. It codes for CASSRGVGTLHF. The rearrangement uses TRBV18 and TRBJ1-6; tentatively, D is TRBD1 (6 bases). Germline CDR1 is KGHSH and CDR2 is LQKENI. This CDR3 is built from 12 residues. Trimming pared 5 bases from V and 14 bases from J, leaving 13 bases between. The entire variable domain, with the rest obtained from reference TRBV18 and TRBJ1-6, is as follows: NAGVMQNPRHLVRRRGQEARLRCSPMKGHSHVYWYRQLPEEGLKFMVYLQKENIIDESGMPKERFSAEFPKEGPSILRIQQVVRGDSAAYFCASSRGVGTLHFGNGTRLTVT.